A single sample is the source of the 20 T cell receptor beta chains below, sequenced in a study of blood T cell repertoires in COVID-19. Sequencing used immunoSEQ multiplex PCR; TCRdb keeps in-frame clones, though not all of them. The sample has some 100,000 clones, around 81% seen once; the top ten hold about 10%. The sample comprised peripheral blood. The source of these receptors is a human donor in a cohort sampled during active COVID-19.

V usage is TRBV11-3 and J usage is TRBJ2-7; TRBD1 agrees at 9 bases. Trimming at V came to 6 bases and at J to 5 bases, leaving 5 bases not matched to a gene. Germline CDR1 SGHNT, CDR2 YENEEA. CDR3 length equals 13 residues. The CDR3 is CASRQGAVHEQYF. The CDR3 DNA is TGTGCCAGCAGACAGGGGGCGGTCCACGAGCAGTACTTC. Drawing the rest from reference TRBV11-3 and TRBJ2-7, the complete variable domain is EAGVVQSPRYKIIEKKQPVAFWCNPISGHNTLYWYLQNLGQGPELLIRYENEEAVDDSQLPKDRFSAERLKGVDSTLKIQPAELGDSAVYLCASRQGAVHEQYFGPGTRLTVT.

The gene calls are TRBV5-1 and TRBJ2-5, with 7 bases that match TRBD2. There are 15 residues in the CDR3. J lost 3 bases, V lost 6 bases, and 11 bases had no gene match. Germline V gene sequence: CDR1 SGHRS, CDR2 YFSETQ. DNA for the CDR3: TGCGCCAGCACCCTCTCCGGGGACTATAAAGAGACCCAGTACTTC. It yields the protein CASTLSGDYKETQYF.

This chain uses TRBV3-1 (or the pseudogene TRBV3-2) with TRBJ2-7; weak D call: TRBD2 (5 bases). From germline, CDR1 is LGHDT and CDR2 YNNKEL (reference sequence). This CDR3 contains 18 residues. Trimming took off 0 bases at V and 4 bases at J, with 22 bases between the two ends. The CDR3 DNA follows: TGTGCCAGCAGCCAAGATAGCCTAGCCACCATTACAACATACGAGCAGTACTTC. Translating it yields CASSQDSLATITTYEQYF.

This clone was observed a few times. The chain links TRBV7-2 to TRBJ2-6; D is unresolved. CDR1 is SGHTA, CDR2 FQGNSA, per germline. This CDR3 has 15 residues. V lost 1 base and J lost 1, with 5 bases in between. The CDR3 is CASSLGASGANVLTF. DNA for the CDR3: TGTGCCAGCAGCTTAGGGGCGTCTGGGGCCAACGTCCTGACTTTC.

J is TRBJ2-7 and V is TRBV7-8; weak D call: TRBD1 (6 bases). Germline values: CDR1 SGHVS, CDR2 FQNEAQ. The CDR3 is made up of 15 amino acids. V lost 0 bases and J lost 4, with 13 bases in between. As DNA, the CDR3 is TGTGCCAGCAGCTTAGCGTCGGCAGGGGTGTACGAGCAGTACTTC. Its translation: CASSLASAGVYEQYF.

The rearrangement joins TRBV11-3 to TRBJ1-1, with D tentatively TRBD1 (5 bases). Germline V gene lookup returns CDR1 SGHNT and CDR2 YENEEA. With 9 bases removed from V and 1 base from J, the gap between germline ends came to 12 bases. This CDR3 contains 13 residues. CDR3 nucleotide sequence: TGTGCCAGTAGCAGGGAGCCGAACACTGAAGCTTTCTTT. Translated, it gives CASSREPNTEAFF. The variable domain in full, completed from reference TRBV11-3 and TRBJ1-1, reads EAGVVQSPRYKIIEKKQPVAFWCNPISGHNTLYWYLQNLGQGPELLIRYENEEAVDDSQLPKDRFSAERLKGVDSTLKIQPAELGDSAVYLCASSREPNTEAFFGQGTRLTVV.

The rearrangement uses TRBV5-1 and TRBJ2-7, with a possible D match to TRBD2 (5 bases). Trimming stripped 6 bases from V and 7 bases from J, with 14 bases between. Per germline, CDR1 SGHRS and CDR2 YFSETQ. CDR3 length: 12 residues. The CDR3, as DNA: TGCGCCAGCACCACCCGGACGGGGGAGCAGTACTTC. It codes for CASTTRTGEQYF.

The rearrangement uses TRBV7-9 and TRBJ2-6, with TRBD1 matching over 9 bases. Trimming cost V 5 bases and J 1 base; bases outside gene matches: 12. This CDR3 region has 19 residues. CDR1 is SEHNR, CDR2 FQNEAQ, per germline (reference sequence). CDR3 sequence: CASSPGGTGWFSGANVLTF. The CDR3 nucleotides are TGTGCCAGCAGCCCTGGTGGGACAGGGTGGTTTTCTGGGGCCAACGTCCTGACTTTC.

CDR3 in DNA: TGTGCCAGCAGTTCAAGCGGGGGCCGTGGAGATACGCAGTATTTT. It codes for CASSSSGGRGDTQYF. The chain uses TRBV13 and TRBJ2-3; 8 positions agree with TRBD2. J was trimmed by 5 bases and V by 6 bases; bases with no gene match: 10. The CDR3 sequence is 15 residues long. Germline values: CDR1 PRHDT, CDR2 FYEKMQ (reference sequence).

The rearrangement joins TRBV7-3 to TRBJ2-2; no clear D. Between the trimmed V and J ends, which lost 7 bases and 0 bases, there was a span of 12 bases. The germline CDR1 and CDR2 sequences are SGHTA and FQGTGA. The CDR3 sequence is 15 residues long. CDR3 sequence (DNA): TGTGCCAGCACCAACTATGACTCGAACACCGGGGAGCTGTTTTTT. Amino acid sequence: CASTNYDSNTGELFF. Together with reference TRBV7-3 and TRBJ2-2, the CDR3 gives the full variable domain: GAGVSQTPSNKVTEKGKYVELRCDPISGHTALYWYRQSLGQGPEFLIYFQGTGAADDSGLPNDRFFAVRPEGSVSTLKIQRTERGDSAVYLCASTNYDSNTGELFFGEGSRLTVL.

This clone was seen only once. The V and J genes are TRBV19 and TRBJ2-1; 7 nucleotides align to TRBD1. Germline V gives CDR1 LNHDA, CDR2 SQIVND (reference sequence). Unmatched junction bases numbered 2, after V lost 3 bases and J lost 6 bases. The CDR3 has 13 residues. CDR3 nucleotides: TGTGCCAGTAGTATCACAGGGGCCAATGAGCAGTTCTTC. It translates to CASSITGANEQFF.

The DNA of the CDR3 is TGTGCCATCAGTGAGTCAAAGGGGCAGGACTATGGCTACACCTTC. Translation: CAISESKGQDYGYTF. The chain couples TRBV10-3 to TRBJ1-2; D possibly corresponds to TRBD1 (5 bases). The CDR3 contains 15 residues. Looked up from germline, CDR1 is ENHRY and CDR2 is SYGVKD. V lost 0 bases and J 3 bases, leaving 11 bases between the germline ends.

The chain has TRBV5-1 and TRBJ2-7; 9 positions agree with TRBD1. The germline V gene has CDR1 SGHRS and CDR2 YFSETQ. V was pared by 3 bases and J by 0 bases, with 22 bases of the junction left unmatched. The CDR3 totals 21 residues. Written as DNA, the CDR3 is TGCGCCAGCAGCTCGGGAAGCACCGGGACAGGGCCCGCACTTCGCTCCTACGAGCAGTACTTC. It yields the protein CASSSGSTGTGPALRSYEQYF.

The V gene is TRBV4-3, the J gene TRBJ1-1; D is perhaps TRBD1 (6 bases). Per the germline V gene, CDR1 is LGHNA and CDR2 is YSLEER. Trimming removed 1 base from V and 4 bases from J, with 7 bases in between. This CDR3 region has 13 residues. CDR3 in amino acids: CASSQARGTEAFF. CDR3 nucleotides: TGCGCCAGCAGCCAAGCCAGGGGCACTGAAGCTTTCTTT.

The chain uses TRBV25-1 and TRBJ2-5; 9 bases agree with TRBD1. There are 15 residues in the CDR3. The V segment lost 3 bases and the J segment 7 bases; nucleotides outside the gene matches: 9. CDR1 and CDR2 from the germline V gene are MGHDK and SYGVNS. DNA of the CDR3: TGTGCCAGCAGTGAGGGCTCGGGACAGGGACTGACCCAGTACTTC. It is translated as CASSEGSGQGLTQYF.

The chain uses TRBV4-3 and TRBJ1-1, with a tentative D call TRBD1 (5 bases). CDR1 and CDR2 (germline): LGHNA, YSLEER. There are 19 residues in the CDR3. The V end was cut by 3 bases, the J end by 0 bases, with 23 bases between. The CDR3 region is CASSHTSGNRRYLNTEAFF. CDR3 DNA: TGCGCCAGCAGCCACACAAGCGGGAACAGGCGATATTTGAACACTGAAGCTTTCTTT.

A few counts support this clone. The V gene is TRBV3-1 (or the pseudogene TRBV3-2), the J gene TRBJ2-7, with 11 nucleotides matching TRBD2. Germline V CDR1 and CDR2: LGHDT, YNNKEL (reference sequence). With V trimmed by 0 bases and J by 6 bases, 4 bases remained unmatched. The CDR3 totals 15 residues. CDR3 in DNA: TGTGCCAGCAGCCAAGAAACTAGCGGGAGCGTCGAGCAGTACTTC. Its translation: CASSQETSGSVEQYF.

The chain is built from TRBV7-2 and TRBJ1-6; TRBD1 matches 12 bases. V lost 4 bases and J lost 7; bases outside the gene matches: 5. The CDR3 covers 16 residues. From germline, CDR1 is SGHTA and CDR2 FQGNSA. The CDR3 coding sequence is TGTGCCAGCAGCTCTAGTGGGACAGGGGGCAATTCACCCCTCCACTTT. Its translation: CASSSSGTGGNSPLHF.

The rearrangement uses TRBV13 and TRBJ1-2, with D possibly TRBD1 on 5 matching bases. This CDR3 contains 16 residues. From germline, CDR1 is PRHDT and CDR2 FYEKMQ (reference sequence). V was shortened by 5 bases and J by 0 bases, with 16 bases between the two germline ends. The CDR3 protein is CASSVEVGDSNYGYTF. The CDR3 DNA sequence: TGTGCCAGCAGCGTAGAAGTAGGGGATTCTAACTATGGCTACACCTTC.

V is TRBV7-3 and J is TRBJ1-2; 8 bases align to TRBD1. J gave up 4 bases and V 5 bases, and 12 bases lay outside the gene matches. The CDR3 extends over 16 amino acids. CDR1 is SGHTA and CDR2 is FQGTGA in the germline V gene. The chain's CDR3 is CASSPYATGDPYGYTF. The DNA for the CDR3 is TGTGCCAGCAGCCCTTATGCGACAGGGGACCCCTATGGCTACACCTTC. The full variable domain, rest sourced from reference TRBV7-3 and TRBJ1-2, is GAGVSQTPSNKVTEKGKYVELRCDPISGHTALYWYRQSLGQGPEFLIYFQGTGAADDSGLPNDRFFAVRPEGSVSTLKIQRTERGDSAVYLCASSPYATGDPYGYTFGSGTRLTVV.